This T cell receptor beta chain was sequenced in a study of sequential checkpoint blockade in melanoma. The overall study: Patients were randomized 1:1 to nivolumab-then-ipilimumab or ipilimumab-then-nivolumab first-line.

CDR1 is KGHSH, CDR2 LQKENI, per germline. The length of the CDR3 is 15 residues. Unmatched junction bases numbered 6, after V lost 3 bases and J lost 2 bases. Clones were sequenced by immunoSEQ multiplex PCR, and TCRdb holds only the in-frame ones, with some missing. The sample includes roughly 36,000 clones, roughly 32% of them seen just once. Noted treatment: randomized to nivolumab then ipilimumab (arm A) or the reverse (arm B). This clone was seen only a few times. Sequenced here: tumor tissue (inferred from file names), sampled from a patient given nivolumab and ipilimumab in sequence. The V call is TRBV18, the J call TRBJ2-7; TRBD2 matches at 8 bases. The receptor was derived from a human donor with melanoma. CDR3 protein: CASSPPSGHPYEQYF. In nucleotides, the CDR3 is TGTGCCAGCTCACCGCCTAGCGGGCATCCCTACGAGCAGTACTTC.